This T cell receptor (beta chain) was observed in a study of CD8 T cells in ankylosing spondylitis. Study-wide findings and caveats: Seemingly distinctive of ankylosing spondylitis blood was a TCR beta motif formed by eight highly homologous variants.

A single record per CDR3 protein comes from TCRdb applying MiXCR to the 5' RACE reads. This table holds just over 350,000 distinct CDR3 sequences, about 20% found once. CDR3 length: 17 amino acids. V was clipped by 4 bases and J by 1 base, with 20 bases between them. Comment on this clonotype: The antigen is undetermined.

V usage is TRBV12-3 or TRBV12-4 and J usage is TRBJ2-7; possibly TRBD1 for D (6 bases). The sequenced material came from blood, either unsorted or a sorted T cell fraction (not recorded which). This clonotype originated in a male donor with ankylosing spondylitis or in good health (not recorded which). For the CDR3, the DNA is TGTGCCAGCAGTTCGGTGGTGGGCCAGGGGACGTCCTACGAGCAGTACTTC. Its translation: CASSSVVGQGTSYEQYF.